This T cell receptor beta chain was retrieved from a study of CD8 T cells in ankylosing spondylitis. Trimming stripped 3 bases from V and 4 bases from J, with 8 bases between. Germline V gene data show CDR1 as SEHNR and CDR2 as FQNEAQ (reference sequence). The CDR3 consists of 13 residues. Each CDR3 protein gets one entry after TCRdb re-called the 5' RACE reads with MiXCR. Altogether 300,000 to 400,000 distinct CDR3 sequences are present, roughly 22% being singletons, with the ten largest covering over 10%. This clonotype was counted only a few times. Its specificity is not known. Findings and limits, study-wide: What seemed typical of ankylosing spondylitis blood was a TCR beta motif built from about 8 highly homologous variants.

Sequenced material: blood, either unsorted or a sorted T cell fraction (not recorded which). The sequence came from a male donor with ankylosing spondylitis or in good health (not recorded which). J is TRBJ2-3 and V is TRBV7-9; D remains ambiguous. CDR3 in DNA: TGTGCCAGCAGCTTTCCGGTGTCAGATACGCAGTATTTT. The encoded protein is CASSFPVSDTQYF.